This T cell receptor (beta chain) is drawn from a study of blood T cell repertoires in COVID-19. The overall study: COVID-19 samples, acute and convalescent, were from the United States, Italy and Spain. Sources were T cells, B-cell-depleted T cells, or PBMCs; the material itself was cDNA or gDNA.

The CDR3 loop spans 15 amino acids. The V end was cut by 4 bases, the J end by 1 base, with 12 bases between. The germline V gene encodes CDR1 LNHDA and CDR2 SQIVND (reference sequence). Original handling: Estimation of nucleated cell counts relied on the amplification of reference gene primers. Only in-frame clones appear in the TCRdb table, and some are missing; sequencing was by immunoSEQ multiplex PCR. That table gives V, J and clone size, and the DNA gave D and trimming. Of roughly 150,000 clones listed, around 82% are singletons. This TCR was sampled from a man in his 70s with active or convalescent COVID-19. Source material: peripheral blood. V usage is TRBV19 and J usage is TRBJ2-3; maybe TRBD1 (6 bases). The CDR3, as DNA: TGTGCCAGTAGTAAAGGGGGACACCGCACAGATACGCAGTATTTT. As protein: CASSKGGHRTDTQYF.